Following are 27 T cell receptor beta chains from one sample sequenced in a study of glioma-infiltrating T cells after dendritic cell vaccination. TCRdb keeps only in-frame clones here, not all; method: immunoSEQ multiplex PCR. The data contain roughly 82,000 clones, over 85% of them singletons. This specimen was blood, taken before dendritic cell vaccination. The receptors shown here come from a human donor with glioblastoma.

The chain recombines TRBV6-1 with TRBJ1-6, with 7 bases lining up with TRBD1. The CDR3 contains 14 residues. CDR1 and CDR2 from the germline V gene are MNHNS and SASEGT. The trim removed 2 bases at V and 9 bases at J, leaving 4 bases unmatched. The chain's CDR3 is CASSENRGSSPLHF. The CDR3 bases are TGTGCCAGCAGTGAAAACAGGGGAAGTTCACCCCTCCACTTT.

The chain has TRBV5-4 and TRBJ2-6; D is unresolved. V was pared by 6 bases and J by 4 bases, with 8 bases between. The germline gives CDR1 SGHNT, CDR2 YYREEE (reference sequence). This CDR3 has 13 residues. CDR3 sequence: CASKLAGANVLTF. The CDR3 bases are TGTGCCAGCAAGTTAGCCGGGGCCAACGTCCTGACTTTC.

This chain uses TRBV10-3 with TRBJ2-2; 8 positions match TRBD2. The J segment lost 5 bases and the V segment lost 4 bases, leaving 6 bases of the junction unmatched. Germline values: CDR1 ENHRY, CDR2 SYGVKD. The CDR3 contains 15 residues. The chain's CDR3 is CAISVGGRRTGELFF. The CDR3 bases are TGTGCCATCAGTGTAGGCGGGAGGCGGACCGGGGAGCTGTTTTTT.

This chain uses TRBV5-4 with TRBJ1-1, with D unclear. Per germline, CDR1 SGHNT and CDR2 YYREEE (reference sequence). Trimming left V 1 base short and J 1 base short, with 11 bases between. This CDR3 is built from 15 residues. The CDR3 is CASSLYAGSNTEAFF. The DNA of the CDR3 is TGTGCCAGCAGCTTGTACGCAGGCTCGAACACTGAAGCTTTCTTT. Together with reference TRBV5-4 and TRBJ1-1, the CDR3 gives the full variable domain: ETGVTQSPTHLIKTRGQQVTLRCSSQSGHNTVSWYQQALGQGPQFIFQYYREEENGRGNFPPRFSGLQFPNYSSELNVNALELDDSALYLCASSLYAGSNTEAFFGQGTRLTVV.

The CDR3 is CASSLTGDYGYTF. CDR3 DNA sequence: TGCGCCAGCAGCCTGACAGGCGACTATGGCTACACCTTC. J is TRBJ1-2 and V is TRBV5-1; tentatively, D is TRBD1 (6 bases). The ends were cut back, 4 bases at V and 3 bases at J, with 10 bases in the middle. The germline V gene has CDR1 SGHRS and CDR2 YFSETQ. The CDR3 has 13 residues.

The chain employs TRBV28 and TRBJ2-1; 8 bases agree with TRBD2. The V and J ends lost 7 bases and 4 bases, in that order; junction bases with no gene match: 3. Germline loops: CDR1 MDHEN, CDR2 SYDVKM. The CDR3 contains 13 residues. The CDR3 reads CASNPGGYNEQFF. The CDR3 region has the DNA TGTGCCAGCAACCCGGGGGGGTACAATGAGCAGTTCTTC. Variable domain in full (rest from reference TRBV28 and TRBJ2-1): DVKVTQSSRYLVKRTGEKVFLECVQDMDHENMFWYRQDPGLGLRLIYFSYDVKMKEKGDIPEGYSVSREKKERFSLILESASTNQTSMYLCASNPGGYNEQFFGPGTRLTVL.

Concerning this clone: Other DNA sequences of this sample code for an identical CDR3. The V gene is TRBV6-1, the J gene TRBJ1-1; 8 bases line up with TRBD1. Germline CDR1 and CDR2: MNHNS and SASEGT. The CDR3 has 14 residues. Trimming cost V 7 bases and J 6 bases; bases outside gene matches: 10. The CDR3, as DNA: TGTGCCAGCAAAATAGACAGGGGTAGATCTGAAGCTTTCTTT. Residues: CASKIDRGRSEAFF.

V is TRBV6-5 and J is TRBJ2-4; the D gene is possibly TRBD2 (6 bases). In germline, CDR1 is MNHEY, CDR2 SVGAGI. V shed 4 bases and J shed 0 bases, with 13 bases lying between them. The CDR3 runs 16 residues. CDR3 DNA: TGTGCCAGCAGTTTGGAGGGCGGGCTAGCCAAAAACATTCAGTACTTC. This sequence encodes CASSLEGGLAKNIQYF.

The chain's CDR3 is CASSAGSQGNEQFF. The CDR3, as DNA: TGTGCCAGCAGCGCCGGGTCCCAAGGCAATGAGCAGTTCTTC. The chain links TRBV6-1 to TRBJ2-1; D remains ambiguous. Trimming took 6 bases from V and 6 from J, leaving 15 bases between them. Germline CDR1 reads MNHNS; CDR2 reads SASEGT. This CDR3 has 14 amino acids.

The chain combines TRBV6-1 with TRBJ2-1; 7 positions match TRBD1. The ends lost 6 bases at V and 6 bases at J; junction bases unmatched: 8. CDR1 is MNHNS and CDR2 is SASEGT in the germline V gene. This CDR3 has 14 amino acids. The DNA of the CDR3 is TGTGCCAGCAGCCGACCGGGACAGACCAATGAGCAGTTCTTC. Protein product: CASSRPGQTNEQFF.

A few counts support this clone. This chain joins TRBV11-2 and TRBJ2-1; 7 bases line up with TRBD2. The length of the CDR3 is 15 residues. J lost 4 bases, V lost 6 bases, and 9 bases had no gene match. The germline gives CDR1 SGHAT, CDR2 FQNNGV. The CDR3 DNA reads TGTGCCAGCAGACGCTGGGGGGGGAAATACAATGAGCAGTTCTTC. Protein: CASRRWGGKYNEQFF. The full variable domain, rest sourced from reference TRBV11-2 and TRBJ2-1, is EAGVAQSPRYKIIEKRQSVAFWCNPISGHATLYWYQQILGQGPKLLIQFQNNGVVDDSQLPKDRFSAERLKGVDSTLKIQPAKLEDSAVYLCASRRWGGKYNEQFFGPGTRLTVL.

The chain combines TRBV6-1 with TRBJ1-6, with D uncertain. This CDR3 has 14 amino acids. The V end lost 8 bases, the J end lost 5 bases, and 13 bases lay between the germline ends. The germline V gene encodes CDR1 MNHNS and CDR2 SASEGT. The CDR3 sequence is CASLVQVNNSPLHF. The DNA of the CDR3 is TGTGCCAGCCTTGTGCAGGTTAATAATTCACCCCTCCACTTT.

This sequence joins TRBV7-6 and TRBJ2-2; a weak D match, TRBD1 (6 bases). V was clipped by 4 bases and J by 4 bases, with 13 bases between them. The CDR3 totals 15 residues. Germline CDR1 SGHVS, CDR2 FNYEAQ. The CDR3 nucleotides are TGTGCCAGCAGCTCAGGGGTTGGGATCACCGGGGAGCTGTTTTTT. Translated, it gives CASSSGVGITGELFF.

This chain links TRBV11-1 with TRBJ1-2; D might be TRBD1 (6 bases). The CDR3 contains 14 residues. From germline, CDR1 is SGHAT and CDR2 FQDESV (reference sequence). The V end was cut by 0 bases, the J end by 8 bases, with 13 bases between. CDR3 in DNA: TGTGCCAGCAGCTTAGCCAACAGGGCTGGCGGCTACACCTTC. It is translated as CASSLANRAGGYTF.

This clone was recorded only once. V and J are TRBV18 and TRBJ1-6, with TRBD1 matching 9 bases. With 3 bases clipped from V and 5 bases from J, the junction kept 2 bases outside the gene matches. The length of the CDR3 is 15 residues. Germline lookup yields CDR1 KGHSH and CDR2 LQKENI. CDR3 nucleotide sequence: TGTGCCAGCTCACCGGGACAGGGAAATAATTCACCCCTCCACTTT. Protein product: CASSPGQGNNSPLHF.

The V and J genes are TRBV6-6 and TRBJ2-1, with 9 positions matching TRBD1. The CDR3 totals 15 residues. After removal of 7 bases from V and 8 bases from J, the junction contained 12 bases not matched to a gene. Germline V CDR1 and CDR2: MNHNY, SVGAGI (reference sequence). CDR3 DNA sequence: TGTGCCAGCAATCTCCCGGGACAGGGTCAAGATGAGCAGTTCTTC. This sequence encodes CASNLPGQGQDEQFF.

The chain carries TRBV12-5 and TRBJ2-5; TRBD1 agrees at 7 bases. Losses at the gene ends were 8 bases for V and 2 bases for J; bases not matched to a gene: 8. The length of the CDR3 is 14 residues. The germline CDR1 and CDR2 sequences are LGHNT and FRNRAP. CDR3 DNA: TGTGCTAGTCTAAGGGACAGTATTCAAGAGACCCAGTACTTC. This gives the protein CASLRDSIQETQYF.

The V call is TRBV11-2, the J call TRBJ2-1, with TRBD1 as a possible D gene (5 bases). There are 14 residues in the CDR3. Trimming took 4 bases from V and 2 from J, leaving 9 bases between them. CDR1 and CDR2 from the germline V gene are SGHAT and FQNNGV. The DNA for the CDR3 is TGTGCCAGCAGCTCAGTCAGGGCCTACAATGAGCAGTTCTTC. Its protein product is CASSSVRAYNEQFF.

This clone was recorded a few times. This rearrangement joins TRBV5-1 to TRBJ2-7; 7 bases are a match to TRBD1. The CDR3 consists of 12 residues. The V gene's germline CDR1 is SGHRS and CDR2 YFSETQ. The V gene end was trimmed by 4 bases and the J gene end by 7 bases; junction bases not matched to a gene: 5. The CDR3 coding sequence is TGCGCCAGCAGCGATACAGGGGTGGAGCAGTACTTC. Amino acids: CASSDTGVEQYF.

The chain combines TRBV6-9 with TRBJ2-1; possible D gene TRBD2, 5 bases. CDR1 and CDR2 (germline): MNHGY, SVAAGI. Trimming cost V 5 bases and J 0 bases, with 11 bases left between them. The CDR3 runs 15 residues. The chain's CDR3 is CASSSGTSSYNEQFF. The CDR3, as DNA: TGTGCCAGCAGTAGCGGCACGAGCTCCTACAATGAGCAGTTCTTC.

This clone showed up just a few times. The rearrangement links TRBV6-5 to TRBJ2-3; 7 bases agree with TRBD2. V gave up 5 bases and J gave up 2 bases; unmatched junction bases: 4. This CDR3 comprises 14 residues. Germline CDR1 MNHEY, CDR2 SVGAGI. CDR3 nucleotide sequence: TGTGCCAGCAGTACCGGGACTACCACAGATACGCAGTATTTT. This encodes CASSTGTTTDTQYF.

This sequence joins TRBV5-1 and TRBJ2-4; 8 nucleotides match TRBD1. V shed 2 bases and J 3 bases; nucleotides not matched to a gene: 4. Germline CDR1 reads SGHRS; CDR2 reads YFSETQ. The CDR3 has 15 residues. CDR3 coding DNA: TGCGCCAGCAGCTTAACGGGACAGGTCAAAAACATTCAGTACTTC. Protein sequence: CASSLTGQVKNIQYF.

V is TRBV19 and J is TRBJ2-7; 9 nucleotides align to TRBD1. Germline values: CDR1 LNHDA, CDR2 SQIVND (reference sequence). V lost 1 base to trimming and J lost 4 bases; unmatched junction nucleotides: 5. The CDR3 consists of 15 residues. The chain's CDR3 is CASSIGDREIYEQYF. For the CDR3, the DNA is TGTGCCAGTAGTATAGGGGACAGGGAGATTTACGAGCAGTACTTC.

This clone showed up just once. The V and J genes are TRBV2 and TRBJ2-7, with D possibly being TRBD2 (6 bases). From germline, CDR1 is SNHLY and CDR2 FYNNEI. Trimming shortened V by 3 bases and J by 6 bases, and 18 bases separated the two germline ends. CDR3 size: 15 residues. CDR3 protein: CASSEGSAGKREQYF. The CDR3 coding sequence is TGTGCCAGCAGTGAGGGCTCCGCGGGGAAACGCGAGCAGTACTTC. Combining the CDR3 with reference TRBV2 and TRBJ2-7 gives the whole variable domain EPEVTQTPSHQVTQMGQEVILRCVPISNHLYFYWYRQILGQKVEFLVSFYNNEISEKSEIFDDQFSVERPDGSNFTLKIRSTKLEDSAMYFCASSEGSAGKREQYFGPGTRLTVT.

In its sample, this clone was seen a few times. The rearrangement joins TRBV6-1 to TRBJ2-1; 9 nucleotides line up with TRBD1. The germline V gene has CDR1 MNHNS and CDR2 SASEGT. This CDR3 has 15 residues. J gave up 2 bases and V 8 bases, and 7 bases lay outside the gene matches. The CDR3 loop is CASAAGTGTYNEQFF. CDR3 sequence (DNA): TGTGCCAGCGCCGCCGGGACAGGGACCTACAATGAGCAGTTCTTC.

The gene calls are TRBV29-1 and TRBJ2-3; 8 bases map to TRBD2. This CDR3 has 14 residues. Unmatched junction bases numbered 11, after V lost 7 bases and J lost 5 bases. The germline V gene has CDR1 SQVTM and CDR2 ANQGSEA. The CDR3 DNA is TGCAGCGCGGCACCAGCGGGAGCGGGAGATACGCAGTATTTT. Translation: CSAAPAGAGDTQYF.

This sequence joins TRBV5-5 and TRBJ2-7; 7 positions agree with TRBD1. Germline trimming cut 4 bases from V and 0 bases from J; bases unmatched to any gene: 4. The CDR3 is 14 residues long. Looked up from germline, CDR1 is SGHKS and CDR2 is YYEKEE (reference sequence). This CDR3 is CASSPGQPSYEQYF. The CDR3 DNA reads TGTGCCAGCAGCCCGGGACAGCCCTCCTACGAGCAGTACTTC.